The 20 T cell receptor beta chains given below trace back to one sample, sequenced in a study of regulatory T cells in long-lasting Graves disease. The time point denotes: newly diagnosed GD, antithyroid drugs for less than 3 months. Construction of the TCR library relied on RNA isolated from PBMCs. Library construction for TCR beta used iRepertoire HTBI primers and Arm-PCR of CDR3 regions. Each CDR3 protein is one row after TCRdb ran MiXCR on the multiplex PCR reads. The sample has 500,000 or so distinct CDR3 sequences, around 16% seen once. This sample also belongs to another study, concerning T cells in Graves' hyperthyroidism and ophthalmopathy.

The source was peripheral blood mononuclear cells (PBMCs), collected at new diagnosis, from a patient treated with antithyroid drugs. These receptors originate from a man between 35 and 55 years old with Graves disease.

This clonotype occurred many times. This chain links TRBV2 with TRBJ2-1; 11 nucleotides line up with TRBD2. The CDR3 extends over 16 amino acids. Germline lookup yields CDR1 SNHLY and CDR2 FYNNEI. The V gene end was trimmed by 4 bases and the J gene end by 10 bases; junction bases not matched to a gene: 12. The CDR3 spells CASSGLTSGSSNEQFF. In DNA form, the CDR3 reads TGTGCCAGCAGTGGCCTCACTAGCGGGAGTTCGAACGAGCAGTTCTTC.

This clonotype occurred many times. The rearrangement links TRBV11-3 to TRBJ2-7, with 8 bases matching TRBD2. The CDR3 loop spans 15 amino acids. CDR1 and CDR2 from the germline V gene are SGHNT and YENEEA. With 4 bases clipped from V and 3 bases from J, the junction kept 8 bases outside the gene matches. The chain's CDR3 is CASSSRSGTNYEQYF. CDR3 DNA sequence: TGTGCCAGCAGCTCGCGTAGCGGGACAAACTACGAGCAGTACTTC.

This clonotype was observed at least ten times. The CDR3 DNA follows: TGTGCCATCAGTGGGGGCGGGAGCACAGATACGCAGTATTTT. Translation: CAISGGGSTDTQYF. The chain combines TRBV10-3 with TRBJ2-3; TRBD1 or TRBD2 may be the D gene (5 bases each). In germline, CDR1 is ENHRY, CDR2 SYGVKD. This CDR3 is 14 amino acids long. V gave up 4 bases and J gave up 0 bases, with 8 bases separating them.

This clonotype has more than one count but fewer than ten. The chain links TRBV9 to TRBJ2-3; 7 bases agree with TRBD2. Germline CDR1 is SGDLS and CDR2 is YYNGEE. This CDR3 contains 16 residues. V dropped 0 bases and J dropped 4; count of bases not matched to a gene: 8. In DNA, the CDR3 is TGTGCCAGCAGCGTAGAAGTGGGAGGGCCGCCAGATACGCAGTATTTT. Its protein is CASSVEVGGPPDTQYF.

This clonotype was recorded many times. The chain uses TRBV30 and TRBJ1-5, with D possibly being TRBD1 (5 bases). V lost 3 bases, J lost 4 bases, and 13 bases lay in between. Looked up from germline, CDR1 is GTSNPN and CDR2 is SVGIG (reference sequence). The CDR3 is made up of 14 amino acids. DNA of the CDR3: TGTGCCTGGAGCCTAGGACACTCTAATCAGCCCCAGCATTTT. Its translation: CAWSLGHSNQPQHF.

This clonotype appeared many times. The rearrangement uses TRBV4-1 and TRBJ1-3; D is unresolved. The CDR3 is 17 residues long. V lost 1 base to trimming and J lost 4 bases, with 17 bases between them. CDR1 and CDR2 (germline): MGHRA, YSYEKL. The CDR3 loop reads CASSQVVAGNFGNTIYF. Here the CDR3 DNA reads TGCGCCAGCAGCCAAGTGGTCGCAGGAAACTTCGGAAACACCATATATTTT.

This clonotype was found many times. V and J are TRBV18 and TRBJ1-1, with D hard to call. The CDR3 extends over 14 amino acids. Germline V CDR1 and CDR2: KGHSH, LQKENI. V was clipped by 1 base and J by 2 bases, with 8 bases between them. The CDR3 nucleotides are TGTGCCAGCTCACCACAGAGGTTCAACACTGAAGCTTTCTTT. This translates into CASSPQRFNTEAFF.

This clonotype was detected ten times or more. The V and J genes are TRBV11-1 and TRBJ2-1; no clear D. CDR3 length equals 15 residues. V was cut by 5 bases and J by 3 bases, with 14 bases left in between. The V gene's germline CDR1 is SGHAT and CDR2 FQDESV (reference sequence). The CDR3 protein is CASSPEGSFYNEQFF. CDR3 DNA sequence: TGTGCCAGCAGCCCCGAAGGCTCGTTCTACAATGAGCAGTTCTTC.

Details on this clonotype: This may come from a read error, since a much larger clone is one base off. V and J are TRBV30 and TRBJ2-5; no reliable D call. The CDR3 spans 11 residues. The germline V gene has CDR1 GTSNPN and CDR2 SVGIG (reference sequence). The V end was cut by 4 bases, the J end by 5 bases, with 8 bases between. The DNA of the CDR3 is TGTGCCTGGACCGAGAGGGAGACCCAGTACTTC. It translates to CAWTERETQYF.

This clonotype was picked up many times. The rearrangement links TRBV20-1 to TRBJ1-5, with D perhaps matching TRBD1 (5 bases). The CDR3 has 12 amino acids. With 4 bases removed from V and 7 bases from J, the gap between germline ends came to 11 bases. Germline-derived CDR1 and CDR2 are DFQATT and SNEGSKA (reference sequence). The CDR3, as DNA: TGCAGTGCTATGCAGGGAACCCAGCCCCAGCATTTT. The encoded protein is CSAMQGTQPQHF.

This clonotype was detected ten times or more. The chain uses TRBV3-1 and TRBJ2-7; no clear D. CDR1 is LGHDT and CDR2 is YNNKEL in the germline V gene (reference sequence). Trimming took off 2 bases at V and 3 bases at J, with 5 bases between the two ends. CDR3 size: 12 residues. The DNA of the CDR3 is TGTGCCAGCAGCCAATGGGGCTACGAGCAGTACTTC. It specifies CASSQWGYEQYF.

Concerning this clonotype itself: A much larger clone lies a single base off, so this may be a read error. V and J are TRBV12-3 or TRBV12-4 and TRBJ2-3, with TRBD2 matching over 9 bases. The CDR3 extends over 15 amino acids. The CDR3: CASSRTSATTGTQYF. DNA for the CDR3: TGTGCCAGCAGTCGGACTAGCGCGACCACAGGTACGCAGTATTTT.

The table lists this clonotype with many counts. An end of the junction does not agree with germline; a read error may underlie this. The chain has TRBV28 and TRBJ2-2; TRBD2 agrees at 11 bases. Germline values: CDR1 MDHEN, CDR2 SYDVKM. The CDR3 covers 16 residues. CDR3 DNA sequence: TGTGCCAGCAGCCCGGGACTAGCGGATTACACCGGGAAGCTGTTTTTT. It encodes CASSPGLADYTGKLFF.

Worth noting for this clonotype: A much bigger clone sits one base away, suggesting this may be a read error. The V call is TRBV6-1, the J call TRBJ2-5; no clear D gene. This CDR3 is 13 amino acids long. The V gene's germline CDR1 is MNHNS and CDR2 SASEGT. Trimming pared 3 bases from V and 7 bases from J, leaving 12 bases between. This chain's CDR3 is CASSETWLGTQYF. The CDR3 region has the DNA TGTGCCAGCAGTGAGACCTGGCTGGGGACCCAGTACTTC.

The J gene is TRBJ2-7, the V gene TRBV7-9; a weak D match, TRBD2 (5 bases). Trimming removed 5 bases at V and 3 bases at J, with 17 bases between. Germline values: CDR1 SEHNR, CDR2 FQNEAQ (reference sequence). CDR3 length: 15 amino acids. For the CDR3, the DNA is TGTGCCAGCAGCCCCGAAGGAGGAACACACTACGAGCAGTACTTC. Its protein product is CASSPEGGTHYEQYF.

This clonotype was detected ten times or more. The chain carries TRBV20-1 and TRBJ1-3; D is undetermined. The CDR3 loop spans 13 amino acids. The germline CDR1 and CDR2 sequences are DFQATT and SNEGSKA (reference sequence). V was clipped by 0 bases and J by 0 bases, with 3 bases between them. The CDR3 loop is CSAREISGNTIYF. CDR3 bases: TGCAGTGCTAGAGAGATCTCTGGAAACACCATATATTTT.

A few counts support this clonotype. This chain connects TRBV5-1 to TRBJ2-1; the match to TRBD2 covers 11 bases. This CDR3 comprises 20 residues. The V and J ends lost 2 bases and 4 bases, in that order; junction bases with no gene match: 17. CDR1 and CDR2 (germline): SGHRS, YFSETQ. CDR3 amino acids: CASSFPNNKLAGDQYNEQFF. The CDR3 coding sequence is TGCGCCAGCAGCTTCCCGAACAATAAACTAGCGGGGGACCAATACAATGAGCAGTTCTTC.

The chain is built from TRBV28 and TRBJ2-3; 10 nucleotides align to TRBD2. The V segment lost 5 bases and the J segment 1 base; nucleotides outside the gene matches: 6. The CDR3 consists of 16 residues. Germline V gene sequence: CDR1 MDHEN, CDR2 SYDVKM. The CDR3 here is CASSSPGTSGTDTQYF. In DNA, the CDR3 is TGTGCCAGCAGTAGTCCCGGGACTAGCGGCACAGATACGCAGTATTTT.

This clonotype was counted a few times. V is TRBV24-1 and J is TRBJ2-7; D unclear. Trimming removed 4 bases at V and 1 base at J, with 7 bases between. The CDR3 extends over 13 amino acids. Germline V gives CDR1 KGHDR, CDR2 SFDVKD. Here the CDR3 reads CATSDPVSYEQYF. DNA for the CDR3: TGTGCCACCAGTGACCCCGTATCCTACGAGCAGTACTTC.

This clonotype showed up many times. The chain recombines TRBV20-1 with TRBJ2-7; 9 positions match TRBD2. V shed 6 bases and J 5 bases; nucleotides not matched to a gene: 14. In germline, CDR1 is DFQATT, CDR2 SNEGSKA (reference sequence). The CDR3 is 15 amino acids. The CDR3 nucleotides are TGCAGTGCAAGGGGACTAGCCTTAAGTTCACACGAGCAGTACTTC. This sequence encodes CSARGLALSSHEQYF.